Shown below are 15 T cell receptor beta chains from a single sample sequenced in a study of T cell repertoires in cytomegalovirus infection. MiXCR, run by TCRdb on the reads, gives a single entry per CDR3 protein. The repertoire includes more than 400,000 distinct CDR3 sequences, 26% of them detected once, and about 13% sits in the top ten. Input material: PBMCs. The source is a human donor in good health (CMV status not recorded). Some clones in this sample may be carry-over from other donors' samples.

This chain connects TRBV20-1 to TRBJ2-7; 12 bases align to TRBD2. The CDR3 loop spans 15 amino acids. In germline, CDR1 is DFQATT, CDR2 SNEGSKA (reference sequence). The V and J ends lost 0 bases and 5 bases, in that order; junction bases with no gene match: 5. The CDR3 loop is CSARDLLAGGDEQYF. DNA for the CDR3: TGCAGTGCTAGAGATTTACTAGCGGGAGGCGACGAGCAGTACTTC.

The CDR3: CASRVGTSGTNEQFF. The CDR3 DNA reads TGCGCCAGCAGAGTTGGGACTAGCGGGACAAATGAGCAGTTCTTC. V and J are TRBV23-1 and TRBJ2-1; 13 nucleotides agree with TRBD2. TRBV23-1 is assigned to the ORF class and has an uncertain function. The CDR3 runs to 15 residues. J gave up 7 bases and V 6 bases, and 6 bases lay outside the gene matches.

As DNA, the CDR3 is TGTGCCAGCAGCTACGGGAGGGCCCGGACCTACGAGCAGTACGTC. As protein: CASSYGRARTYEQYV. The V gene is TRBV11-3, the J gene TRBJ2-7; 8 bases are shared with TRBD2. Looked up from germline, CDR1 is SGHNT and CDR2 is YENEEA. The V and J ends lost 4 bases and 2 bases, in that order; junction bases with no gene match: 7. The CDR3 is 15 residues long.

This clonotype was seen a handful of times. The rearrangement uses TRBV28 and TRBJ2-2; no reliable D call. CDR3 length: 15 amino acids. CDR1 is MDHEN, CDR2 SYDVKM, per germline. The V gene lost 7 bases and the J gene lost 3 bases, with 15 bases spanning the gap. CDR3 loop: CASTPGGSYTGELFF. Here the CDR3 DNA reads TGTGCCAGCACCCCCGGCGGCAGCTACACCGGGGAGCTGTTTTTT. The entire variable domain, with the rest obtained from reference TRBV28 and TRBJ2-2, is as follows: DVKVTQSSRYLVKRTGEKVFLECVQDMDHENMFWYRQDPGLGLRLIYFSYDVKMKEKGDIPEGYSVSREKKERFSLILESASTNQTSMYLCASTPGGSYTGELFFGEGSRLTVL.

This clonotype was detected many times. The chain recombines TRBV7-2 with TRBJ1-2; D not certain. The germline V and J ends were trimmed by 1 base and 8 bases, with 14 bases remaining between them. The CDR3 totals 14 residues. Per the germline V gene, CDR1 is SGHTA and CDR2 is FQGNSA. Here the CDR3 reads CASSLGGGSPGYTF. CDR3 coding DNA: TGTGCCAGCAGCTTAGGGGGTGGCAGTCCGGGCTACACCTTC.

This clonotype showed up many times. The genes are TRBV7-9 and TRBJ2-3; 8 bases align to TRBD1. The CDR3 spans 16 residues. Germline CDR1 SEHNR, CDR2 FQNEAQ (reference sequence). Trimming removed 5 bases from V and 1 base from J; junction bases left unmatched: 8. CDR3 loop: CASSPTQGAGTDTQYF. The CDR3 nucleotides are TGTGCCAGCAGCCCCACTCAGGGGGCAGGCACAGATACGCAGTATTTT.

CDR3 coding DNA: TGTGCCGTAAGCGAGGTGATACGGACTGAAGCTTTCTTT. Protein product: CAVSEVIRTEAFF. The genes are TRBV10-3 and TRBJ1-1, with D unresolved. V was trimmed by 11 bases and J by 5 bases, leaving 18 bases between them. Germline CDR1 reads ENHRY; CDR2 reads SYGVKD. CDR3 size: 13 residues.

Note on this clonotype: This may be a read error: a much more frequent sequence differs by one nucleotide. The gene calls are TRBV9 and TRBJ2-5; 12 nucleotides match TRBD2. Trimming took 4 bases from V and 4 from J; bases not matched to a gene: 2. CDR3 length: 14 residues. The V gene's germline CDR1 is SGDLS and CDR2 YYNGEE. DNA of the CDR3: TGTGCCAGCAGCCCGACTAGCGGGAGAGAGACCCAGTACTTC. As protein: CASSPTSGRETQYF.

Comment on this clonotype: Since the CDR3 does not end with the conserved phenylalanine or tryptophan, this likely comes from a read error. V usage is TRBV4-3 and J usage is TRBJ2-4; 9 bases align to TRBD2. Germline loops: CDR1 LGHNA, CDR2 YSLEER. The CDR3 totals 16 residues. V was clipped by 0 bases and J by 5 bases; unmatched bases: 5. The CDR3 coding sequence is TGCGCCAGCAGCCAAGATTTGCTAGCGGGGCAAAACATTCAGTACCTC. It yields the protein CASSQDLLAGQNIQYL.

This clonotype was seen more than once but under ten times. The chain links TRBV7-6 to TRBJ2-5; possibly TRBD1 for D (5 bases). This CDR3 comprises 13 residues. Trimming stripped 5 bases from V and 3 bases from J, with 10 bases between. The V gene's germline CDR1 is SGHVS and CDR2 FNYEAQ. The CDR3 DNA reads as TGTGCCAGCAGCCCGGACACGAAAGAGACCCAGTACTTC. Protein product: CASSPDTKETQYF.

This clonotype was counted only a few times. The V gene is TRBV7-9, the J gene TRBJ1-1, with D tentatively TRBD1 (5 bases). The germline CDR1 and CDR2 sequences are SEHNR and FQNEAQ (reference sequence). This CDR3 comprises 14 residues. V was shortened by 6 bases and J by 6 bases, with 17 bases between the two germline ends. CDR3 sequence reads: CASSSPAPGAEAFF. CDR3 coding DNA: TGTGCCAGCAGTTCACCGGCCCCGGGGGCTGAAGCTTTCTTT. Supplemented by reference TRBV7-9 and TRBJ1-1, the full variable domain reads DTGVSQNPRHKITKRGQNVTFRCDPISEHNRLYWYRQTLGQGPEFLTYFQNEAQLEKSRLLSDRFSAERPKGSFSTLEIQRTEQGDSAMYLCASSSPAPGAEAFFGQGTRLTVV.

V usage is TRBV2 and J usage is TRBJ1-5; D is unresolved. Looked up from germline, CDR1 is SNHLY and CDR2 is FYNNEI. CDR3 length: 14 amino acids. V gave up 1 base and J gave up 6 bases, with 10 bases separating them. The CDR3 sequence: CASSEEGIAQPQHF. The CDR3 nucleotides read TGTGCCAGCAGTGAAGAGGGAATCGCTCAGCCCCAGCATTTT.

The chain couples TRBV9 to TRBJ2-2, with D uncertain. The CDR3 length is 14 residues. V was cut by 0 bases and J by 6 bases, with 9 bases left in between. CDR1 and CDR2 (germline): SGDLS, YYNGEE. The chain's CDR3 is CASSVVEYSGELFF. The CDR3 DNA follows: TGTGCCAGCAGCGTAGTGGAGTATTCCGGGGAGCTGTTTTTT. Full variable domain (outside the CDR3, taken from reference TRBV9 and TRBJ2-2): DSGVTQTPKHLITATGQRVTLRCSPRSGDLSVYWYQQSLDQGLQFLIQYYNGEERAKGNILERFSAQQFPDLHSELNLSSLELGDSALYFCASSVVEYSGELFFGEGSRLTVL.

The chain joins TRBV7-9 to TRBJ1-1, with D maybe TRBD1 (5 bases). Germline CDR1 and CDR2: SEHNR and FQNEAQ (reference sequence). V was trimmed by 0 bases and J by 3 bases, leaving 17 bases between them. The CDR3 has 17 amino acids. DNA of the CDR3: TGTGCCAGCAGCTTAGCGGGCAATCTGGGGCAAGACACTGAAGCTTTCTTT. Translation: CASSLAGNLGQDTEAFF.

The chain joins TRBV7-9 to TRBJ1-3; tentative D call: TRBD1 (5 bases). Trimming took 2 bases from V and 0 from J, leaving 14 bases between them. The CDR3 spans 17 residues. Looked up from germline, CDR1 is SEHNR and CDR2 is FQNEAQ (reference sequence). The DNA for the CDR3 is TGTGCCAGCAGCTTAAACGACCCGGGACCCTCTGGAAACACCATATATTTT. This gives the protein CASSLNDPGPSGNTIYF.